The sequence of this T cell receptor (beta chain) was determined in a study of cytomegalovirus exposure and HLA in healthy donors. Study-level findings and limits: Investigators reported 150 to 200 TCR beta chains as tied to cytomegalovirus.

A remark on this clone: The antigen is unknown.

The CDR3 is made up of 14 amino acids. Looked up from germline, CDR1 is SEHNR and CDR2 is FQNEAQ (reference sequence). With 5 bases removed from V and 4 bases from J, the gap between germline ends came to 14 bases. Researchers ran the PCR with 60 Vbeta and 13 Jbeta primers. Profiling relied on immunoSEQ multiplex PCR, and the TCRdb table lists in-frame clones only, not all of them. The sample holds 100,000 to 120,000 clones, 78% seen once. This TCR came from a man aged 25 to 40 in good health and CMV-seronegative. The material sequenced was PBMCs. V is TRBV7-9 and J is TRBJ1-1; D unclear. CDR3 DNA: TGTGCCAGCAGCCTATCAACGGCGGGCACTGAAGCTTTCTTT. The encoded protein is CASSLSTAGTEAFF.